A single sample gave rise to the 18 T cell receptor beta chains below, sequenced in a study of CD8 T cells in Susac syndrome. RNA was extracted with the RNeasy kit, and a quantity of roughly 0.5 to 1 ug was reverse transcribed using random hexamers. TCRdb ran MiXCR on the immunoSEQ multiplex PCR reads and lists one entry per CDR3 protein. The table records 120,000 or so distinct CDR3 sequences, roughly 94% of them present only once. The source material was CD4+ T cells from PBMCs. The receptors derive from a human donor with multiple sclerosis.

Here the CDR3 reads CASSWPPLTLADTQYF. The CDR3 DNA sequence: TGTGCCAGCAGCTGGCCCCCCCTTACCCTTGCGGATACGCAGTATTTT. The chain has TRBV7-2 and TRBJ2-3; D not certain. In germline, CDR1 is SGHTA, CDR2 FQGNSA. There are 16 residues in the CDR3. Trimming left V 4 bases short and J 6 bases short, with 20 bases between.

The rearrangement joins TRBV6-6 to TRBJ1-2; 9 bases match TRBD1. This CDR3 is built from 14 residues. V dropped 10 bases and J dropped 1; count of bases not matched to a gene: 7. The germline gives CDR1 MNHNY, CDR2 SVGAGI (reference sequence). This CDR3 is CATTRTGVNYGYTF. The CDR3, as DNA: TGTGCCACGACCCGGACAGGGGTTAACTATGGCTACACCTTC.

V and J are TRBV9 and TRBJ2-2; TRBD1 matches at 8 bases. Trimming removed 3 bases from V and 2 bases from J; junction bases left unmatched: 21. Germline V gene data show CDR1 as SGDLS and CDR2 as YYNGEE. The CDR3 covers 21 residues. CDR3 DNA: TGTGCCAGCAGCGCTCTGGGAAGGACAGGGAGAACCCTCACTAACACCGGGGAGCTGTTTTTT. This codes for CASSALGRTGRTLTNTGELFF.

V is TRBV12-3 or TRBV12-4 and J is TRBJ1-1; no clear D. V was clipped by 7 bases and J by 1 base, with 13 bases between them. This CDR3 has 14 residues. The CDR3 reads CASTKEATNTEAFF. CDR3 nucleotide sequence: TGTGCCAGCACCAAGGAGGCTACGAACACTGAAGCTTTCTTT.

The V and J genes are TRBV30 and TRBJ1-3, with D perhaps matching TRBD1 (5 bases). CDR3 length: 14 amino acids. Germline CDR1 and CDR2: GTSNPN and SVGIG (reference sequence). Trimming cost V 8 bases and J 0 bases, with 14 bases left between them. The CDR3 region is CARTMGGSGNTIYF. As DNA, the CDR3 is TGTGCCCGAACTATGGGGGGCTCTGGAAACACCATATATTTT.

CDR3 protein: CSAPTGITDTQYF. The CDR3 DNA sequence: TGCAGTGCTCCGACAGGCATCACAGATACGCAGTATTTT. The V and J genes are TRBV20-1 and TRBJ2-3; TRBD1 is a possible D gene (6 bases). V lost 5 bases to trimming and J lost 2 bases, with 11 bases between them. CDR1 and CDR2 from the germline V gene are DFQATT and SNEGSKA (reference sequence). The CDR3 runs 13 residues.

The V and J genes are TRBV15 and TRBJ1-1; D is ambiguous. V lost 1 base and J 4 bases, leaving 4 bases between the germline ends. The CDR3 runs 12 residues. Germline V gene data show CDR1 as LNHNV and CDR2 as YYDKDF (reference sequence). The CDR3 protein is CATSRAGTEAFF. The CDR3 DNA is TGTGCCACCAGCAGAGCTGGCACTGAAGCTTTCTTT.

V gene TRBV7-9 combines with J gene TRBJ2-1, with 7 bases aligning to TRBD2. Per germline, CDR1 SEHNR and CDR2 FQNEAQ (reference sequence). The trim removed 5 bases at V and 0 bases at J, leaving 13 bases unmatched. There are 18 residues in the CDR3. The CDR3 region is CASSPAGSGSSSYNEQFF. CDR3 nucleotides: TGTGCCAGCAGCCCCGCGGGTAGCGGGTCAAGCTCCTACAATGAGCAGTTCTTC.

The V gene is TRBV5-8, the J gene TRBJ1-5; a weak D match, TRBD1 (6 bases). Per the germline V gene, CDR1 is SGHTS and CDR2 is YDEGEE. V was cut by 3 bases and J by 2 bases, with 18 bases left in between. This CDR3 has 17 residues. As DNA, the CDR3 is TGTGCCAGCAGCTGGGGCGGGGGGGGCGTTGGCAATCAGCCCCAGCATTTT. This encodes CASSWGGGGVGNQPQHF.

The CDR3 loop is CASSDLTGVGYTF. For the CDR3, the DNA is TGTGCCAGCAGTGACCTGACGGGGGTGGGCTACACCTTC. The chain employs TRBV2 and TRBJ1-2; weak D call: TRBD1 (5 bases). Germline V gives CDR1 SNHLY, CDR2 FYNNEI. Trimming cost V 3 bases and J 8 bases, with 13 bases left between them. The CDR3 extends over 13 amino acids.

This sequence joins TRBV3-1 and TRBJ1-1; the D is unclear. CDR1 is LGHDT and CDR2 is YNNKEL in the germline V gene (reference sequence). The CDR3 totals 15 residues. V lost 4 bases, J lost 4 bases, and 16 bases lay in between. CDR3 bases: TGTGCCAGCAGCCCACTCCTTGAGAGGAGCACTGAAGCTTTCTTT. This gives the protein CASSPLLERSTEAFF.

The chain uses TRBV6-6 and TRBJ2-2, with 7 positions matching TRBD1. The CDR3 spans 15 residues. V shed 6 bases, J shed 4 bases, and the junction held 8 bases outside the gene matches. Per germline, CDR1 MNHNY and CDR2 SVGAGI (reference sequence). For the CDR3, the DNA is TGTGCCAGCAGCCCCAGGGGGTCCGGCACCGGGGAGCTGTTTTTT. Protein: CASSPRGSGTGELFF.

The chain recombines TRBV6-5 with TRBJ2-2, with unresolved D. This CDR3 is 16 amino acids long. Trimming took 0 bases from V and 3 from J, leaving 11 bases between them. The germline V gene has CDR1 MNHEY and CDR2 SVGAGI. The CDR3 DNA sequence: TGTGCCAGCAGTTACTCGTTGCCCCTTTACACCGGGGAGCTGTTTTTT. Translation gives CASSYSLPLYTGELFF.

The rearrangement joins TRBV5-1 to TRBJ1-1, with 7 bases that match TRBD1. V trimming: 3 bases; J trimming: 3 bases; junction bases outside the gene matches: 8. Germline CDR1 reads SGHRS; CDR2 reads YFSETQ. The CDR3 has 15 residues. The DNA for the CDR3 is TGCGCCAGCAGCTCGGATAAGACAGGGTACACTGAAGCTTTCTTT. It translates to CASSSDKTGYTEAFF.

The chain links TRBV25-1 to TRBJ2-7; D unclear. The CDR3 is made up of 12 amino acids. Germline CDR1 is MGHDK and CDR2 is SYGVNS. Trimming removed 1 base at V and 5 bases at J, with 6 bases between. The CDR3 loop reads CASSESSNEQYF. In DNA, the CDR3 is TGTGCCAGCAGTGAATCCAGCAACGAGCAGTACTTC.

This clonotype showed up just once. J is TRBJ2-1 and V is TRBV12-3 or TRBV12-4, with D perhaps TRBD2 (6 bases). The CDR3 is 16 residues long. The ends were cut back, 3 bases at V and 10 bases at J, with 22 bases in the middle. CDR3 sequence reads: CASSFTGGAGMREQFF. The DNA for the CDR3 is TGTGCCAGCAGTTTTACGGGCGGGGCGGGCATGAGAGAGCAGTTCTTC.

The rearrangement joins TRBV19 to TRBJ2-7, with a tentative D call TRBD1 (5 bases). The CDR3 has 15 amino acids. Germline V gene lookup returns CDR1 LNHDA and CDR2 SQIVND (reference sequence). The V end lost 5 bases, the J end lost 3 bases, and 17 bases lay between the germline ends. CDR3 coding DNA: TGTGCCAGTAGTGACACAGGCCCCCGGGTCTACGAGCAGTACTTC. It encodes CASSDTGPRVYEQYF. The entire variable domain, with the rest obtained from reference TRBV19 and TRBJ2-7, is as follows: DGGITQSPKYLFRKEGQNVTLSCEQNLNHDAMYWYRQDPGQGLRLIYYSQIVNDFQKGDIAEGYSVSREKKESFPLTVTSAQKNPTAFYLCASSDTGPRVYEQYFGPGTRLTVT.

The chain links TRBV7-3 to TRBJ2-7, with 7 nucleotides matching TRBD1. CDR3 length equals 14 residues. Germline V gene lookup returns CDR1 SGHTA and CDR2 FQGTGA. V dropped 2 bases and J dropped 7; count of bases not matched to a gene: 8. CDR3 bases: TGTGCCAGCAGCTTAGGTCAGGGACAGAGGGAGCAGTACTTC. Translated, it gives CASSLGQGQREQYF. Looking up the rest from reference TRBV7-3 and TRBJ2-7 gives the full variable domain: GAGVSQTPSNKVTEKGKYVELRCDPISGHTALYWYRQSLGQGPEFLIYFQGTGAADDSGLPNDRFFAVRPEGSVSTLKIQRTERGDSAVYLCASSLGQGQREQYFGPGTRLTVT.